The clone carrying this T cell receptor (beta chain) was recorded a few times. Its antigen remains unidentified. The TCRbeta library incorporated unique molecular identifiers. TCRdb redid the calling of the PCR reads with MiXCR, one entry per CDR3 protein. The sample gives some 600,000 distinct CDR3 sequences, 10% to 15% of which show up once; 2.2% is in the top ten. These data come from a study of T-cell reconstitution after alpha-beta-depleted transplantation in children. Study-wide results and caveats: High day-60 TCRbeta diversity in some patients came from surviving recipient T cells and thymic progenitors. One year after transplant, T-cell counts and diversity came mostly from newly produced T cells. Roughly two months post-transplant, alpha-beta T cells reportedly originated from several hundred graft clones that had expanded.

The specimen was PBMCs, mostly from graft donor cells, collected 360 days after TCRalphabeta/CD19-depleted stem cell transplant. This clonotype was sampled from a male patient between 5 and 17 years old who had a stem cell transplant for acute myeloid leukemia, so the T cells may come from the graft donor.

The CDR3 DNA is TGCGCCAGCCGCCCGGAGGGATGGACCCAGTACTTC. It yields the protein CASRPEGWTQYF. This chain joins TRBV5-1 and TRBJ2-5, with D maybe TRBD2 (6 bases). CDR3 length: 12 residues. Trimming shortened V by 7 bases and J by 7 bases, and 14 bases separated the two germline ends. Germline V gene data show CDR1 as SGHRS and CDR2 as YFSETQ.